The present T cell receptor beta chain was sequenced within a study of tumor-infiltrating lymphocytes in primary liver carcinoma. Whole-study context: The yield of productive TCRbeta reads per sample was roughly 3.65 to 8 million and was similar across tissue types.

From unsorted bulk tissue weighing roughly 17-31 mg, DNA and RNA were co-extracted. This clonotype was detected only a few times. Its target is unknown. The junction shows a germline mismatch at one end, possibly a read error. The CDR3 consists of 13 residues. Germline CDR1 and CDR2: MGHDK and SYGVNS. Findings and caveats of the study: The top-250-clone fraction was significantly higher in tumors than in blood (p = 0.039).

Total RNA amounting to roughly 450 ng was the source from which TCR beta cDNA was made with a constant-region primer. For TCR beta, libraries were produced by three nested multiplex PCR rounds using slightly modified ARM-PCR. Investigators reported that the first two PCR rounds, at 10 to 11 cycles each, used TRBV1-TRBV30 forward primers with a C-beta reverse primer. TCRdb used MiXCR to reprocess the multiplex PCR reads, holding one entry per CDR3 protein. Of more than 100,000 distinct CDR3 sequences listed, 65% to 75% were seen once; the top ten hold over 6.5%. This sequence joins TRBV25-1 and TRBJ2-1; no definite D call. This receptor was taken from a woman aged 55-70 years with primary liver carcinoma and hepatitis B virus infection. The sequenced sample consisted of tumor-adjacent normal liver tissue. The CDR3 spells CASSDALRNGQFF. DNA of the CDR3: TGTGCCAGCAGTGATGCGTTGCGCAATGGGCAGTTCTTC.